This record looks at one T cell receptor beta chain sequence and its context. From RNA transcripts, TCR beta CDR3 regions were amplified. RT-PCR in the first round (using the HTBI primer set) targeted the TCR CDR3. TCRdb reprocessed the multiplex PCR reads via MiXCR and lists one record per CDR3 protein. This table has some 490,000 distinct CDR3 sequences, about 22% appearing once. The cohort's ophthalmopathy patients, a group with duration under 3 months, had a Clinical Activity Score of at least 3 and a NOSPECS grade of at least 4. A patient was excluded if there was uncontrolled infection, other autoimmune disease, pregnancy or lactation. Out of over 9 ml of fresh peripheral blood came the PBMCs. Unmatched junction bases numbered 10, after V lost 8 bases and J lost 2 bases. Per the germline V gene, CDR1 is DFQATT and CDR2 is SNEGSKA (reference sequence). The CDR3 is made up of 14 amino acids. This sample is part of a study of T cells in Graves' hyperthyroidism and ophthalmopathy.

Sequencing was performed on blood. The TCR comes from a woman between 65 and 79 years old with Graves' ophthalmopathy. The chain uses TRBV20-1 and TRBJ2-5; 8 nucleotides line up with TRBD2. CDR3 bases: TGCAGTACCAGCGGGAGAGCCCCTCAAGAGACCCAGTACTTC. Translating it yields CSTSGRAPQETQYF.